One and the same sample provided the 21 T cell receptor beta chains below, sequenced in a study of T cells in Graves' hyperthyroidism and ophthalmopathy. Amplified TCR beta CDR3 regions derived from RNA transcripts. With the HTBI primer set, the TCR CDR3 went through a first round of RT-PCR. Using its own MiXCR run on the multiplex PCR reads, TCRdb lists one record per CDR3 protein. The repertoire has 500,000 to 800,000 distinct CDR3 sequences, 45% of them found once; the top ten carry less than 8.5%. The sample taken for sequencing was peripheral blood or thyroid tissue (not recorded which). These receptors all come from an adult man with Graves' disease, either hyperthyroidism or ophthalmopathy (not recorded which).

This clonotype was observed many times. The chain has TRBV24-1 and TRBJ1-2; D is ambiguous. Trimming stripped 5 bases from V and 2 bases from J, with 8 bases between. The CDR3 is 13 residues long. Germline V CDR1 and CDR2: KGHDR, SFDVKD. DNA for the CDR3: TGTGCCACCAGTGGCCCTGGGAACTATGGCTACACCTTC. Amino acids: CATSGPGNYGYTF.

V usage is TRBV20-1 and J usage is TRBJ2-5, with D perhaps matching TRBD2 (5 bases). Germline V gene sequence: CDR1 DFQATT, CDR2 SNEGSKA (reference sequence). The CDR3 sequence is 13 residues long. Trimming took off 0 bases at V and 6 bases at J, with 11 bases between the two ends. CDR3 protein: CSARDAGEQTQYF. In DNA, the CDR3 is TGCAGTGCTAGAGATGCCGGGGAGCAGACCCAGTACTTC.

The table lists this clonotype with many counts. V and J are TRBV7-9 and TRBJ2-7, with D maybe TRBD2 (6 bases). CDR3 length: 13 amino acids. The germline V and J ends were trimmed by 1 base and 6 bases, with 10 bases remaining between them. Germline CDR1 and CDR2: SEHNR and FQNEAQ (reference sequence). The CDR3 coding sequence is TGTGCCAGCAGCTTAGGGACTACGGGCGAGCAGTACTTC. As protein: CASSLGTTGEQYF.

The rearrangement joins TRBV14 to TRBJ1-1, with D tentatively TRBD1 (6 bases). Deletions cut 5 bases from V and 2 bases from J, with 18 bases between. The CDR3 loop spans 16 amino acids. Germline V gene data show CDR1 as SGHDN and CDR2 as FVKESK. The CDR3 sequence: CASSTRTVYSNTEAFF. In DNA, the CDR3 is TGTGCCAGCAGCACCAGGACAGTCTACTCTAACACTGAAGCTTTCTTT.

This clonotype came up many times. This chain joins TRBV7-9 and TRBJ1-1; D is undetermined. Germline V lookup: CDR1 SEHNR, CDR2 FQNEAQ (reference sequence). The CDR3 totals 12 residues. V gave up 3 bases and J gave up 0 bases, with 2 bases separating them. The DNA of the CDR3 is TGTGCCAGCAGCTTGTTGAACACTGAAGCTTTCTTT. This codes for CASSLLNTEAFF.

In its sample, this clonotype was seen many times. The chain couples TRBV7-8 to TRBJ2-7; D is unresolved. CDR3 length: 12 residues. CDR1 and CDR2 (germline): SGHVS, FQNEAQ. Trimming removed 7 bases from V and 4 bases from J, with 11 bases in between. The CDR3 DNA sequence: TGTGCCAGCACCTCCCCCACTTACGAGCAGTACTTC. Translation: CASTSPTYEQYF. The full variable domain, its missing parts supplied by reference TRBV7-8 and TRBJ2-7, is GAGVSQSPRYKVAKRGQDVALRCDPISGHVSLFWYQQALGQGPEFLTYFQNEAQLDKSGLPSDRFFAERPEGSVSTLKIQRTQQEDSAVYLCASTSPTYEQYFGPGTRLTVT.

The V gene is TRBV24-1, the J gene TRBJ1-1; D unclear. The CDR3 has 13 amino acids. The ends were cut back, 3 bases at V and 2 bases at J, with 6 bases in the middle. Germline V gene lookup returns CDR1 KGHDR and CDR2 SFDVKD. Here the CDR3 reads CATSDRTNTEAFF. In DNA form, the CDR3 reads TGTGCCACCAGTGATAGGACTAACACTGAAGCTTTCTTT.

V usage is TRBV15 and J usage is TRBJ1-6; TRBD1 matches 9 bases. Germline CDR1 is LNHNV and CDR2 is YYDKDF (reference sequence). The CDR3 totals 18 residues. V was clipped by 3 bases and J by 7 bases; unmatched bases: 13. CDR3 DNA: TGTGCCACCAGCAGTGGGACAGGGATGGGGGCTAAGAATTCACCCCTCCACTTT. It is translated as CATSSGTGMGAKNSPLHF. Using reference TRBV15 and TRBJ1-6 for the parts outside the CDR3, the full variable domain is DAMVIQNPRYQVTQFGKPVTLSCSQTLNHNVMYWYQQKSSQAPKLLFHYYDKDFNNEADTPDNFQSRRPNTSFCFLDIRSPGLGDTAMYLCATSSGTGMGAKNSPLHFGNGTRLTVT.

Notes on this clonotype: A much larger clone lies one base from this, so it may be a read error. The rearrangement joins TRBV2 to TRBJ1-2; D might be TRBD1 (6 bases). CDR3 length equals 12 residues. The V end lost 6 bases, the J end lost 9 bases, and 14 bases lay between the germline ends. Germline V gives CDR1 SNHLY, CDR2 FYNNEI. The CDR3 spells CASRVTGTSYTF. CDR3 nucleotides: TGTGCCAGCAGGGTGACAGGAACTAGCTACACCTTC.

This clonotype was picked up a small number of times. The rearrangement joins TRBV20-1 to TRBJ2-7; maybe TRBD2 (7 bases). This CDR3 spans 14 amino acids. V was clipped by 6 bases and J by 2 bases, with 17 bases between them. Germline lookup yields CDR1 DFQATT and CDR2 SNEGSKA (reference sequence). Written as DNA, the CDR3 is TGCAGTGCCTCTGGGGGGGGGCGTCCCTACGAGCAGTACTTC. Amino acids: CSASGGGRPYEQYF.

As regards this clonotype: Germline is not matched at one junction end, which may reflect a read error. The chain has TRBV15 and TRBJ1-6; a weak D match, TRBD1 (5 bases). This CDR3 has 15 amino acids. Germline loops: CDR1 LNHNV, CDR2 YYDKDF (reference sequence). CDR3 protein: CAASSVGGENSPLHF. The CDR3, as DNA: TGTGCCGCCAGCAGTGTTGGGGGGGAGAATTCACCCCTCCACTTT.

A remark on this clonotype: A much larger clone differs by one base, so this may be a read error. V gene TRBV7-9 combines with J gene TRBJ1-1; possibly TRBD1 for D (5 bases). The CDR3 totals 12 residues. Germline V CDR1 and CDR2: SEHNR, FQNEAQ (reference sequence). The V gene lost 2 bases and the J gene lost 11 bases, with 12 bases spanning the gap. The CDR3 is CASSLKGRKAFF. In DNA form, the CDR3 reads TGTGCCAGCAGCTTAAAGGGGAGGAAGGCTTTCTTT.

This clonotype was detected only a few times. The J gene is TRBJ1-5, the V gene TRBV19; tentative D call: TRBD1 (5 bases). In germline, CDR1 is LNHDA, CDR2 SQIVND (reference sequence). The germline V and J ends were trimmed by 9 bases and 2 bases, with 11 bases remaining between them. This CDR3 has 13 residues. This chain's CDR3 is CASAGVGNQPQHF. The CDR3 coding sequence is TGTGCCAGCGCGGGGGTTGGCAATCAGCCCCAGCATTTT.

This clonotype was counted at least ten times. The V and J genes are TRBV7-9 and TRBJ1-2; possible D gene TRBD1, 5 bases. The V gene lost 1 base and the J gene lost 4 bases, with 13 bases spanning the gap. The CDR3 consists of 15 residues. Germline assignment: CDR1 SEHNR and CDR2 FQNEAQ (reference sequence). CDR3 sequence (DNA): TGTGCCAGCAGCTTAGTACGGGCAGGGTCCTATGGCTACACCTTC. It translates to CASSLVRAGSYGYTF. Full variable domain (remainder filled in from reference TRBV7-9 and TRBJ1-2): DTGVSQNPRHKITKRGQNVTFRCDPISEHNRLYWYRQTLGQGPEFLTYFQNEAQLEKSRLLSDRFSAERPKGSFSTLEIQRTEQGDSAMYLCASSLVRAGSYGYTFGSGTRLTVV.

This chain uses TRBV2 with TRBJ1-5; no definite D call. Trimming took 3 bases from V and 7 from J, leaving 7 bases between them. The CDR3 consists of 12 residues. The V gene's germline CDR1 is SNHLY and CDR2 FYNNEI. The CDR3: CASSEARQPQHF. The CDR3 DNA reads TGTGCCAGCAGTGAGGCAAGGCAGCCCCAGCATTTT.

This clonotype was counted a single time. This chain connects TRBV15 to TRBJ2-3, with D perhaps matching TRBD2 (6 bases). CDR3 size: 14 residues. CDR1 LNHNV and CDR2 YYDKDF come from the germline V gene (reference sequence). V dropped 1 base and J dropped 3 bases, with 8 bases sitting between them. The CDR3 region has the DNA TGTGCCACCAGCAGAGTCGGAGGGACAGATACGCAGTATTTT. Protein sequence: CATSRVGGTDTQYF. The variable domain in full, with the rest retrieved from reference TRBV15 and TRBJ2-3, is DAMVIQNPRYQVTQFGKPVTLSCSQTLNHNVMYWYQQKSSQAPKLLFHYYDKDFNNEADTPDNFQSRRPNTSFCFLDIRSPGLGDTAMYLCATSRVGGTDTQYFGPGTRLTVL.

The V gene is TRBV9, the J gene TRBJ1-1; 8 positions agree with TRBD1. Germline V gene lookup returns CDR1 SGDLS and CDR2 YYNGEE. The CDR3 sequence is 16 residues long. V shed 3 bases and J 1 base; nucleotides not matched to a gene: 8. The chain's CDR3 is CASSDGLGQANTEAFF. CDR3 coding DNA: TGTGCCAGCAGCGATGGGTTGGGACAGGCGAACACTGAAGCTTTCTTT.

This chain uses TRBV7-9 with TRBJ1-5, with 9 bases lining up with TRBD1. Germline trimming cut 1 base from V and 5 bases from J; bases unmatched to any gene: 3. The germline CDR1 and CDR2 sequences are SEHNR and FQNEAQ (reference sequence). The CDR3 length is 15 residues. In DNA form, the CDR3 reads TGTGCCAGCAGCTTAGGGGACAGGGACCATCAGCCCCAGCATTTT. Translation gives CASSLGDRDHQPQHF.

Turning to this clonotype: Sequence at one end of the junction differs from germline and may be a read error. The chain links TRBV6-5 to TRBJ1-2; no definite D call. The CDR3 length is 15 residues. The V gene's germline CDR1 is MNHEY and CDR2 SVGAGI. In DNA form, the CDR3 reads TGTGCCATCAGTTACTCGGTCGGTGTCACGCGAGGCTACACCTTC. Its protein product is CAISYSVGVTRGYTF.

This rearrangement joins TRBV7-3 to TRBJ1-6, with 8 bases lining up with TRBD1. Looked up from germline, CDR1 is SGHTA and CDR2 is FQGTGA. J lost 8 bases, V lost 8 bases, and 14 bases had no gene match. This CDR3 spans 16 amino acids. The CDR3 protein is CASLVSRGRAYSPLHF. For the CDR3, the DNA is TGTGCCAGCTTAGTGAGCAGGGGGCGAGCTTATTCACCCCTCCACTTT.

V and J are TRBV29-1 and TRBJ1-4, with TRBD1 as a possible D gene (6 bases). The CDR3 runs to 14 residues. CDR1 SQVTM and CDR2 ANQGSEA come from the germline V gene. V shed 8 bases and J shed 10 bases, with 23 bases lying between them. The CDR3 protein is CSLAAGGAVRKLFF. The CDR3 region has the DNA TGCAGCTTAGCGGCTGGGGGCGCGGTTCGAAAACTGTTTTTT.